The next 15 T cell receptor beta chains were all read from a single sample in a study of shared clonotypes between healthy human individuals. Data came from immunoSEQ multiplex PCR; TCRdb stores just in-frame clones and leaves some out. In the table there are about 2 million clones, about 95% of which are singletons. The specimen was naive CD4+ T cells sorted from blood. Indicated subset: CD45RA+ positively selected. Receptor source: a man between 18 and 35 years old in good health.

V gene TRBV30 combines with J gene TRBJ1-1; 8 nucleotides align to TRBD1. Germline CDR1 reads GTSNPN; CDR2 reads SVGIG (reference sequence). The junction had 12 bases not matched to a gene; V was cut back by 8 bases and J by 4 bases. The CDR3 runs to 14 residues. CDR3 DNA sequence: TGTGCCGAAACAGGGGGTTTATTGGGCACTGAAGCTTTCTTT. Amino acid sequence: CAETGGLLGTEAFF.

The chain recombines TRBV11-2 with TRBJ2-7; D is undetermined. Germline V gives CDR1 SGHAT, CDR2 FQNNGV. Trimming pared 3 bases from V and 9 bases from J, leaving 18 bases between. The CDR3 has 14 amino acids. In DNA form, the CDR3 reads TGTGCCAGCAGCTTGAACGGAGTCAAGACAAGGCAGTACTTC. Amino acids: CASSLNGVKTRQYF. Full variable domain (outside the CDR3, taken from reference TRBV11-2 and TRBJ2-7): EAGVAQSPRYKIIEKRQSVAFWCNPISGHATLYWYQQILGQGPKLLIQFQNNGVVDDSQLPKDRFSAERLKGVDSTLKIQPAKLEDSAVYLCASSLNGVKTRQYFGPGTRLTVT.

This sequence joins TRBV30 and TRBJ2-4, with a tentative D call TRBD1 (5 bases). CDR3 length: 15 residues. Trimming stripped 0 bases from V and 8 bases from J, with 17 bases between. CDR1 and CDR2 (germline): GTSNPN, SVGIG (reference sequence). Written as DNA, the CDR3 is TGTGCCTGGAGTGTACCCAGGGTAATGGGATACATTCAGTACTTC. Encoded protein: CAWSVPRVMGYIQYF.

CDR3 sequence: CASRPSSYEQYF. The CDR3 coding sequence is TGTGCCAGCAGACCAAGCTCCTACGAGCAGTACTTC. V gene TRBV6-5 combines with J gene TRBJ2-7; D not resolved. Trimming removed 6 bases at V and 0 bases at J, with 6 bases between. The CDR3 is 12 residues long. Germline V gene data show CDR1 as MNHEY and CDR2 as SVGAGI.

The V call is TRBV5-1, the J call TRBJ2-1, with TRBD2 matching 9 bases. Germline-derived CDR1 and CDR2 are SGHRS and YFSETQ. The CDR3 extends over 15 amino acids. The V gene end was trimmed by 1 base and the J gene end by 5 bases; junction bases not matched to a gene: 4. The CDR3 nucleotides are TGCGCCAGCAGCTTGTCGCTAGCGGGACACAATGAGCAGTTCTTC. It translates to CASSLSLAGHNEQFF.

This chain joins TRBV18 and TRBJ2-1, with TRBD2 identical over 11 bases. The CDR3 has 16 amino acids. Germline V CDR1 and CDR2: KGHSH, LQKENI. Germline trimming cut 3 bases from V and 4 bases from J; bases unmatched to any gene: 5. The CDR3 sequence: CASSPTSGGVYNEQFF. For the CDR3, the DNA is TGTGCCAGCTCACCTACTAGCGGGGGAGTGTACAATGAGCAGTTCTTC.

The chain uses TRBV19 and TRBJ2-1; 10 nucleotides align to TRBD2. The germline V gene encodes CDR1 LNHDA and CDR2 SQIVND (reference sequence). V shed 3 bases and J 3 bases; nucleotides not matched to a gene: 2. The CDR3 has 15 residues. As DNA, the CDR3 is TGTGCCAGTAGTATCTCTAGCGGGGGCTACAATGAGCAGTTCTTC. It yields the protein CASSISSGGYNEQFF. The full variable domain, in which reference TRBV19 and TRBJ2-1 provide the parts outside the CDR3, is DGGITQSPKYLFRKEGQNVTLSCEQNLNHDAMYWYRQDPGQGLRLIYYSQIVNDFQKGDIAEGYSVSREKKESFPLTVTSAQKNPTAFYLCASSISSGGYNEQFFGPGTRLTVL.

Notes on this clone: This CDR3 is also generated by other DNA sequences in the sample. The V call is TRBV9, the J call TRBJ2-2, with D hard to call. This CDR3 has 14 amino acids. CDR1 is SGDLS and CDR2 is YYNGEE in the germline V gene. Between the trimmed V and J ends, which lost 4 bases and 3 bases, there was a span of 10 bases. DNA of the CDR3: TGTGCCAGCAGCCGTGGACGGGACACCGGGGAGCTGTTTTTT. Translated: CASSRGRDTGELFF.

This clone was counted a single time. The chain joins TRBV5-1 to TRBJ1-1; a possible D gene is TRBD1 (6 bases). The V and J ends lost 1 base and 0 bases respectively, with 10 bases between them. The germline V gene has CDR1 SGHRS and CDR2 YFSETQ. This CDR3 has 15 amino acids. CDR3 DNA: TGCGCCAGCAGCTTGTCGCAGGGGATGAACACTGAAGCTTTCTTT. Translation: CASSLSQGMNTEAFF. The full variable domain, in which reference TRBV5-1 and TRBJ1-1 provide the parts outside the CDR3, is KAGVTQTPRYLIKTRGQQVTLSCSPISGHRSVSWYQQTPGQGLQFLFEYFSETQRNKGNFPGRFSGRQFSNSRSEMNVSTLELGDSALYLCASSLSQGMNTEAFFGQGTRLTVV.

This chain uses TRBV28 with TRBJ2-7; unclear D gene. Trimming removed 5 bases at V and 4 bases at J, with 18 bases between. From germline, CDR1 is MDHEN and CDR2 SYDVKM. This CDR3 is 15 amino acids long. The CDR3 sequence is CASSHPWMDGYEQYF. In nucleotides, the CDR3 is TGTGCCAGCAGTCATCCGTGGATGGACGGGTACGAGCAGTACTTC.

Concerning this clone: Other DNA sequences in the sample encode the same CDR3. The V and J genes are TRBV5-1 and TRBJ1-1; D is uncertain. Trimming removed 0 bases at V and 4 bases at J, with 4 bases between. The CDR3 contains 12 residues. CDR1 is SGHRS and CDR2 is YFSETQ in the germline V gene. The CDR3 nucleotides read TGCGCCAGCAGCTTGGATGCCACTGAAGCTTTCTTT. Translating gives CASSLDATEAFF.

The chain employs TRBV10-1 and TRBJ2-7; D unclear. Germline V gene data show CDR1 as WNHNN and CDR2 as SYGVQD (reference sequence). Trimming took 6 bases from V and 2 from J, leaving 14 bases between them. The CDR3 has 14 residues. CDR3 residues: CASSVGSPPYEQYF. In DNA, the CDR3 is TGCGCCAGCAGCGTGGGAAGCCCGCCCTACGAGCAGTACTTC.

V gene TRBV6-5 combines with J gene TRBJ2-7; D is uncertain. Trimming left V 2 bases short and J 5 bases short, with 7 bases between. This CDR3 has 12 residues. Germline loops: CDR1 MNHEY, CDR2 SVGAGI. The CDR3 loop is CASSYPEHEQYF. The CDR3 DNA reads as TGTGCCAGCAGTTACCCCGAGCACGAGCAGTACTTC.

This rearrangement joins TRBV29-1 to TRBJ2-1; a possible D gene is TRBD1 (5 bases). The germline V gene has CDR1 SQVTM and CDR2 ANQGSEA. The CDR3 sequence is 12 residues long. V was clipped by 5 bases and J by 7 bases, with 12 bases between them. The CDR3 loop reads CSVTATANEQFF. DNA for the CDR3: TGCAGCGTTACCGCGACAGCTAATGAGCAGTTCTTC.

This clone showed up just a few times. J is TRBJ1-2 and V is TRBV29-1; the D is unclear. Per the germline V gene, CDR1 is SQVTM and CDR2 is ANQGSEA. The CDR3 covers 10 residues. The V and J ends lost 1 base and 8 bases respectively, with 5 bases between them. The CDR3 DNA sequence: TGCAGCGTTGAAGTGGGAGGCTACACCTTC. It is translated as CSVEVGGYTF.